Described below is a single T cell receptor (beta chain) sequence and its context. Its matching antigen is unknown. Germline assignment: CDR1 KGHSH and CDR2 LQKENI. The CDR3 contains 13 residues. Trimming stripped 3 bases from V and 2 bases from J, with 7 bases between. The sample originates from a study of Ad26.COV2.S vaccination and SARS-CoV-2 variants. Across the study: Participants got Ad26.COV2.S intramuscularly, once or twice 56 days apart. General observations from the study: Placebo and vaccine recipients had non-spike TCR breadth that was similar.

Data came from immunoSEQ multiplex PCR; TCRdb stores just in-frame clones and leaves some out. The sample has roughly 420,000 clones, around nine tenths seen once. Treatment defined: around 19 received Ad26.COV2.S at low or high dose, single or two shots; about 5 received placebo; per-sample allocation not given. Samples analyzed were those drawn on day 63 after the first vaccine or placebo injection. The rearrangement uses TRBV18 and TRBJ1-2; D is ambiguous. The receptor's source is a person between 18 and 59 years old who received the Ad26.COV2.S COVID-19 vaccine or a placebo. The sample consisted of peripheral blood, taken in a trial of Ad26.COV2.S vaccine versus placebo. In nucleotides, the CDR3 is TGTGCCAGCTCACCGGATGGGAACTATGGCTACACCTTC. Residues: CASSPDGNYGYTF. Full variable domain (remainder filled in from reference TRBV18 and TRBJ1-2): NAGVMQNPRHLVRRRGQEARLRCSPMKGHSHVYWYRQLPEEGLKFMVYLQKENIIDESGMPKERFSAEFPKEGPSILRIQQVVRGDSAAYFCASSPDGNYGYTFGSGTRLTVV.